A single T cell receptor beta chain is shown here with its context. Antigen unknown. The entry originates in a study of cytomegalovirus exposure and HLA in healthy donors. Points from the study as a whole: Reportedly, fewer N-insertions than the approximately 700-donor mean appeared in an Asian-associated ancestry cluster in a later analysis. Equally common other TCR beta chains were less clonally expanded than HLA-associated ones, a later analysis found.

Primers for the PCR totalled 60 Vbeta and 13 Jbeta. As processed by the authors: Unique TCR beta chains numbered roughly 80 million in a later analysis, with roughly 9.9 million shared. Only in-frame clones appear in the TCRdb table, and some are missing; sequencing was by immunoSEQ multiplex PCR. The V and J calls and clone size are taken from that table; D and trimming were inferred from the DNA. Of about 160,000 clones in the sample, around 76% are singletons; the top ten hold around 6.8%. The CDR3 totals 14 residues. V was pared by 2 bases and J by 7 bases, with 13 bases between. Germline CDR1 reads SGHDT; CDR2 reads YYEEEE. Although they were nominally healthy when sampled, donors likely had unrecorded immune exposures.

Sequencing was done on a sample of PBMCs. The V call is TRBV5-6, the J call TRBJ2-4, with a weak D call TRBD1 (6 bases). This sequence was found in a man aged 35-49 years in good health and CMV-seropositive. CDR3 bases: TGTGCCAGCAGCTTAGGGGGTAGGATGAACATTCAGTACTTC. As protein: CASSLGGRMNIQYF. The whole variable domain, filled in from reference TRBV5-6 and TRBJ2-4, reads DAGVTQSPTHLIKTRGQQVTLRCSPKSGHDTVSWYQQALGQGPQFIFQYYEEEERQRGNFPDRFSGHQFPNYSSELNVNALLLGDSALYLCASSLGGRMNIQYFGAGTRLSVL.